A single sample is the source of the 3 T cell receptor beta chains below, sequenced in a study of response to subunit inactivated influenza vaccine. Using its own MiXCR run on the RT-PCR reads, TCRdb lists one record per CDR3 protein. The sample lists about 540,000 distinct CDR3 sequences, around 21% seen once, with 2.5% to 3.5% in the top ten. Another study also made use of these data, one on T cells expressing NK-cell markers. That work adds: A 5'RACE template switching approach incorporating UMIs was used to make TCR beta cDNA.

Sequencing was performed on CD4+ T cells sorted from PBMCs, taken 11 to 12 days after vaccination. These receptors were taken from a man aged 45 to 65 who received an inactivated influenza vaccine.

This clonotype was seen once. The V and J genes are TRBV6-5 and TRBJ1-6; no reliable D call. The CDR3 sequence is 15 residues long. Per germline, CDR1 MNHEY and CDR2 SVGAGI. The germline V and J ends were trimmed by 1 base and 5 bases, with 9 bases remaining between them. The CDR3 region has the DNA TGTGCCAGCAGTTACTTCGGACGGGATAATTCACCCCTCCACTTT. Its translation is CASSYFGRDNSPLHF.

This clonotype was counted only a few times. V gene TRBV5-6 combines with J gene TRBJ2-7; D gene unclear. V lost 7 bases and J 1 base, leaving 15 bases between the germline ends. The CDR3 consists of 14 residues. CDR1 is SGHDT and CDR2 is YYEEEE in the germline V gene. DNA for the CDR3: TGTGCCAGCTCACCCCTACCTGGTTCCTACGAGCAGTACTTC. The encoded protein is CASSPLPGSYEQYF.

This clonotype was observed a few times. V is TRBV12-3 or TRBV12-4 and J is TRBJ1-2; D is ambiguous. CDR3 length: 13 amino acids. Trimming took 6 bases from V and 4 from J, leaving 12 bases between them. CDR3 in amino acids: CASSTTPSYGYTF. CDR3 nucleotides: TGTGCCAGCAGCACGACGCCGAGCTATGGCTACACCTTC.